These 4 T cell receptor beta chains came from one sample sequenced in a study of cytomegalovirus exposure and HLA in healthy donors. PCR employed 60 Vbeta and 13 Jbeta primers. Some clones are missing from TCRdb's copy, which holds only in-frame ones; the method was immunoSEQ multiplex PCR. Its listing shows 130,000 or so clones. The sequencing sample was made of PBMCs. Receptor source: a woman aged 18-29 years in good health and CMV-seronegative.

V usage is TRBV29-1 and J usage is TRBJ2-3, with 8 bases identical to TRBD1. With V trimmed by 7 bases and J by 5 bases, 8 bases remained unmatched. The CDR3 runs to 13 residues. In germline, CDR1 is SQVTM, CDR2 ANQGSEA. CDR3: CSASTGAIDTQYF. CDR3 in DNA: TGCAGCGCGTCGACAGGGGCAATAGATACGCAGTATTTT.

V is TRBV9 and J is TRBJ1-1; D is unresolved. Trimming cost V 1 base and J 1 base, with 8 bases left between them. Germline CDR1 is SGDLS and CDR2 is YYNGEE. This CDR3 has 14 amino acids. CDR3 in amino acids: CASSVSSGNTEAFF. The CDR3 nucleotides are TGTGCCAGCAGCGTATCCTCAGGGAACACTGAAGCTTTCTTT.

The V gene is TRBV4-2, the J gene TRBJ1-1, with 9 bases that match TRBD1. V was clipped by 0 bases and J by 5 bases; unmatched bases: 13. The CDR3 is made up of 18 amino acids. Germline CDR1 LGHNA, CDR2 YNFKEQ. CDR3 amino acids: CASSQDSPGTGRSTEAFF. For the CDR3, the DNA is TGTGCCAGCAGCCAAGATAGTCCCGGGACAGGGAGGAGTACTGAAGCTTTCTTT.

This chain connects TRBV10-1 to TRBJ2-5; 8 bases align to TRBD1. There are 15 residues in the CDR3. Unmatched junction bases numbered 5, after V lost 0 bases and J lost 5 bases. Germline V gene sequence: CDR1 WNHNN, CDR2 SYGVQD (reference sequence). The chain's CDR3 is CASSESGRGLETQYF. DNA of the CDR3: TGCGCCAGCAGTGAGTCAGGCAGGGGGCTGGAGACCCAGTACTTC.